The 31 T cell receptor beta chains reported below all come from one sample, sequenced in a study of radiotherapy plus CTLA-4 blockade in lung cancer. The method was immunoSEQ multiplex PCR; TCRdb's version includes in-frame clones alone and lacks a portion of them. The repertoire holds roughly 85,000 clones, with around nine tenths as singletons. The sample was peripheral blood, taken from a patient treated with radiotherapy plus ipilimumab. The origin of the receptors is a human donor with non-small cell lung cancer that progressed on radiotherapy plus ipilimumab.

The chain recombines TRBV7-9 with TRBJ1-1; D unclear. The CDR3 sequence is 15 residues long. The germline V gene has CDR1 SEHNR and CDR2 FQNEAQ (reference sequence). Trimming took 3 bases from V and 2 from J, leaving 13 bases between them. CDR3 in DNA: TGTGCCAGCAGCTTTACCCTGCCGTCTAACACTGAAGCTTTCTTT. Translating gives CASSFTLPSNTEAFF.

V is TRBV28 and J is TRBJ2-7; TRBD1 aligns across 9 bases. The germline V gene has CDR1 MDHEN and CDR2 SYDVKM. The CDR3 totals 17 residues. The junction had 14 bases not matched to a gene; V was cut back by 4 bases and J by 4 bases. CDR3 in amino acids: CASSSPPGTGRGYEQYF. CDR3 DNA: TGTGCCAGCAGTTCGCCCCCCGGGACAGGGCGGGGGTACGAGCAGTACTTC.

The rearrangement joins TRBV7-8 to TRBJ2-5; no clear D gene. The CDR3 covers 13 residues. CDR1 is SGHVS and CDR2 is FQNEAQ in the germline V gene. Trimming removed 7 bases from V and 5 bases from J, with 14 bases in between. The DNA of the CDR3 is TGTGCCAGCACCCCCGTCCTGGGGGAGACCCAGTACTTC. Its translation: CASTPVLGETQYF.

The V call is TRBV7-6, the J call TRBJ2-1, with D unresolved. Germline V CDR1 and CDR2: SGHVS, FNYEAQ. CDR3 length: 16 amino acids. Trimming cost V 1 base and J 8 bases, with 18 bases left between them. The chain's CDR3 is CASSLGMLKEGHEQFF. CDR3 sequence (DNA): TGTGCCAGCAGCTTAGGTATGCTGAAGGAAGGCCATGAGCAGTTCTTC.

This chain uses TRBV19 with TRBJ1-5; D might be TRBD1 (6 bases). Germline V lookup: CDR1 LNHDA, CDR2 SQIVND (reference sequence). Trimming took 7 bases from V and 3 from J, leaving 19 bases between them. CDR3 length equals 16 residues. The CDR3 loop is CASTKTTGWVNQPQHF. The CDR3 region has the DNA TGTGCCAGTACCAAAACGACAGGTTGGGTCAATCAGCCCCAGCATTTT.

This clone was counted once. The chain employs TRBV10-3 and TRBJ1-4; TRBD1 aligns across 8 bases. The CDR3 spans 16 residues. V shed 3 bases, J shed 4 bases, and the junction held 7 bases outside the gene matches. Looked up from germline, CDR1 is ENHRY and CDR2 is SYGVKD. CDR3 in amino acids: CAISEAGGAGNEKLFF. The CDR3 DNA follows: TGTGCCATCAGTGAAGCAGGGGGCGCGGGTAATGAAAAACTGTTTTTT.

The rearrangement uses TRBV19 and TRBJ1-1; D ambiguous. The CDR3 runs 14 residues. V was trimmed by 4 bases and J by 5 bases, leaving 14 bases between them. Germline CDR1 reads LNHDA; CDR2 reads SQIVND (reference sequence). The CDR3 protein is CASSTLGPRTEAFF. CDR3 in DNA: TGTGCCAGTAGTACCCTCGGGCCCCGGACTGAAGCTTTCTTT.

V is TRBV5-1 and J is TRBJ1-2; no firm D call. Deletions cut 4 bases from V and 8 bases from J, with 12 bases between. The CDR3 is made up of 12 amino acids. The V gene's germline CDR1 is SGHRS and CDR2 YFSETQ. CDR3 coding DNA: TGCGCCAGCAGCGAAACGGGTGGGGGCTACACCTTC. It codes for CASSETGGGYTF.

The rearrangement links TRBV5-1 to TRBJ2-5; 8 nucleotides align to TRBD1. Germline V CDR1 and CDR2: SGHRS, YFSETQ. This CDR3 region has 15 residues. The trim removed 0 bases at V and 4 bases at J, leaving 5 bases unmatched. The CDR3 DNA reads TGCGCCAGCAGCTTGGTTCCAGGGGGCGCAGAGACCCAGTACTTC. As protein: CASSLVPGGAETQYF.

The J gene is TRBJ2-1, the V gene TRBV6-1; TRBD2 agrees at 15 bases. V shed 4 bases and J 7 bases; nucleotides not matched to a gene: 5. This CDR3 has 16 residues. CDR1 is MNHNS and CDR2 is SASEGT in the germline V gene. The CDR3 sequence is CASSVLGTSGGNEQFF. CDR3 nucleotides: TGTGCCAGCAGTGTTCTCGGGACTAGCGGGGGGAATGAGCAGTTCTTC.

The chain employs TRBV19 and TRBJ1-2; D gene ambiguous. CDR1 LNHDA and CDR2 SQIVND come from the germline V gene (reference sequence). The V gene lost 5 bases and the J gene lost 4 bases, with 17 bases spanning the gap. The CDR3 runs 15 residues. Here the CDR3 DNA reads TGTGCCAGTAGTTCGGGCGGAACTTCTGCCTATGGCTACACCTTC. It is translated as CASSSGGTSAYGYTF.

Here the CDR3 reads CASSPSGGNTGELFF. CDR3 nucleotide sequence: TGTGCCAGCAGTCCCAGCGGGGGGAACACCGGGGAGCTGTTTTTT. The rearrangement links TRBV6-4 to TRBJ2-2; 8 bases map to TRBD2. This CDR3 is 15 amino acids long. Germline V gene sequence: CDR1 MRHNA, CDR2 SNTAGT. The J segment lost 1 base and the V segment lost 5 bases, leaving 3 bases of the junction unmatched.

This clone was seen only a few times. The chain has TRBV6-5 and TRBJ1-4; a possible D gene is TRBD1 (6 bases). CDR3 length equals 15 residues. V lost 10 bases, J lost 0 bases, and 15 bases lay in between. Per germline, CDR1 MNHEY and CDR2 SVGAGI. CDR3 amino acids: CATTRQASTNEKLFF. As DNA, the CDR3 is TGTGCCACTACCAGACAGGCATCAACTAATGAAAAACTGTTTTTT.

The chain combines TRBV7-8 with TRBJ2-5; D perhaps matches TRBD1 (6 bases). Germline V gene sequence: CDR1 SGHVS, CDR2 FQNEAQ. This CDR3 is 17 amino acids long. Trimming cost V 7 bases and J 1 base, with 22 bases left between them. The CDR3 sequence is CASKRGDNINFQETQYF. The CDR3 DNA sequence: TGTGCCAGCAAGCGAGGGGACAACATAAACTTCCAAGAGACCCAGTACTTC.

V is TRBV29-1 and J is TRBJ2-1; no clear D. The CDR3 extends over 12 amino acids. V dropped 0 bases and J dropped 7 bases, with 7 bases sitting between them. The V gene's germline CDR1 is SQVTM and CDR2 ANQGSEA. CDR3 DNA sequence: TGCAGCGTTGAAGAAAATGGGAATGAGCAGTTCTTC. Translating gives CSVEENGNEQFF.

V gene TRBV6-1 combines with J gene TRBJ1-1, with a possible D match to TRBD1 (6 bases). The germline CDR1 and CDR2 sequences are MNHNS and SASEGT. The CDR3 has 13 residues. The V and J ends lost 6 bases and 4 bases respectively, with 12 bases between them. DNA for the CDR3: TGTGCCAGCAGGGTACAGGGCTCCACTGAAGCTTTCTTT. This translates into CASRVQGSTEAFF.

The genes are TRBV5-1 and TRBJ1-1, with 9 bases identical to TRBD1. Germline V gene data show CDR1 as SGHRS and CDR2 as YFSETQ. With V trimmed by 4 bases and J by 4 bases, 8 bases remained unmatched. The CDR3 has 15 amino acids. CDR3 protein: CASSVAQTGGTEAFF. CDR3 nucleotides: TGCGCCAGCAGCGTTGCCCAGACAGGGGGCACTGAAGCTTTCTTT.

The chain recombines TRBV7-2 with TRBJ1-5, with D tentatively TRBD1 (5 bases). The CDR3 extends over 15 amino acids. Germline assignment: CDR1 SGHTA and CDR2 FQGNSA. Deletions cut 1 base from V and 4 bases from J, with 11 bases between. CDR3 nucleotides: TGTGCCAGCAGCTTAGAACCGGGGCCGAATCAGCCCCAGCATTTT. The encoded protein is CASSLEPGPNQPQHF. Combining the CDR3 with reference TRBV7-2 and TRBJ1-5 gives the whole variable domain GAGVSQSPSNKVTEKGKDVELRCDPISGHTALYWYRQSLGQGLEFLIYFQGNSAPDKSGLPSDRFSAERTGGSVSTLTIQRTQQEDSAVYLCASSLEPGPNQPQHFGDGTRLSIL.

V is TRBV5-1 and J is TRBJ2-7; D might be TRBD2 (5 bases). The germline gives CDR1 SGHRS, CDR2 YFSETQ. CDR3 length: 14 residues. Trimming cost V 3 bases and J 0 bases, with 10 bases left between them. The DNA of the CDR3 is TGCGCCAGCAGCTCAGAGGGTATCTCCTACGAGCAGTACTTC. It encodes CASSSEGISYEQYF.

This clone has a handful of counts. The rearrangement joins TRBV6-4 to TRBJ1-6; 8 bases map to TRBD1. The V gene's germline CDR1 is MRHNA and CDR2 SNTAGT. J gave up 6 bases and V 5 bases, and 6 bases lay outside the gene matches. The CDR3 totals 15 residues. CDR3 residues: CASSTDRGSNSPLHF. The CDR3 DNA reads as TGTGCCAGCAGTACCGACAGGGGAAGTAATTCACCCCTCCACTTT.

In DNA form, the CDR3 reads TGCGCCAGCAGCTTGTCCCCGACAGCGAACACTGAAGCTTTCTTT. As protein: CASSLSPTANTEAFF. This chain joins TRBV5-1 and TRBJ1-1; D possibly corresponds to TRBD1 (5 bases). This CDR3 has 15 residues. Germline V lookup: CDR1 SGHRS, CDR2 YFSETQ. V gave up 1 base and J gave up 1 base, with 11 bases separating them.

Written as DNA, the CDR3 is TGTGCCAGCAGCCCCCGGGACAGGGTACCGGGTGGCTACACCTTC. Protein: CASSPRDRVPGGYTF. The chain employs TRBV2 and TRBJ1-2, with 9 positions matching TRBD1. V gave up 6 bases and J gave up 7 bases; unmatched junction bases: 12. This CDR3 region has 15 residues. The germline V gene encodes CDR1 SNHLY and CDR2 FYNNEI.

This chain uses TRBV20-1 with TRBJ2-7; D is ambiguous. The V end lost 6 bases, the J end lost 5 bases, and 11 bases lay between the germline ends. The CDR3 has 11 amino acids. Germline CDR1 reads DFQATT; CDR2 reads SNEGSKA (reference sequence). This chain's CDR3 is CSASLDHEQYF. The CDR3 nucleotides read TGCAGTGCCTCCCTTGACCACGAGCAGTACTTC.

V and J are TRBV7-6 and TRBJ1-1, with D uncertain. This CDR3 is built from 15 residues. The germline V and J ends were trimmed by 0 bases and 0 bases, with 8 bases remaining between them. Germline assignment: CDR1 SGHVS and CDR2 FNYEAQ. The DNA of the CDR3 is TGTGCCAGCAGCTTAGCTGACACAGTGAACACTGAAGCTTTCTTT. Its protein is CASSLADTVNTEAFF.

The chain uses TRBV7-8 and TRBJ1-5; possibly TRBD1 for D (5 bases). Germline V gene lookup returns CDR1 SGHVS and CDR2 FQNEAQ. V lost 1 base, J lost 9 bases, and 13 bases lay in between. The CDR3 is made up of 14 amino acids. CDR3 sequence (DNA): TGTGCCAGCAGCTTAGAGCGGGCGAGGGGGCCCCAGCATTTT. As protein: CASSLERARGPQHF.

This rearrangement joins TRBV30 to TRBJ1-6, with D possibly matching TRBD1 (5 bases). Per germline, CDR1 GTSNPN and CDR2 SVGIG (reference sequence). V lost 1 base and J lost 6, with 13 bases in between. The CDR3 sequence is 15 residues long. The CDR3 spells CAWSAGTSRNSPLHF. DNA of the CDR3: TGTGCCTGGAGTGCCGGGACTTCGCGTAATTCACCCCTCCACTTT.

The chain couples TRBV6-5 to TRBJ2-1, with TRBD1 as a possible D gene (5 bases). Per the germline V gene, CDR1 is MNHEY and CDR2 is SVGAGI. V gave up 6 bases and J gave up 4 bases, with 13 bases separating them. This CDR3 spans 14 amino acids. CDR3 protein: CASSEVGLYNEQFF. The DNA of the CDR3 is TGTGCCAGCAGCGAGGTGGGGCTGTACAATGAGCAGTTCTTC.

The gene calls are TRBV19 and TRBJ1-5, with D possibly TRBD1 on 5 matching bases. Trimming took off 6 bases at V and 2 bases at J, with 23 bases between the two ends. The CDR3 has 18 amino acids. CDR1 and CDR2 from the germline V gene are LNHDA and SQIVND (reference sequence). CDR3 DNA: TGTGCCAGTAGCCGTCCGAGGAGGGGCTTCCAGGGCAATCAGCCCCAGCATTTT. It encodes CASSRPRRGFQGNQPQHF.

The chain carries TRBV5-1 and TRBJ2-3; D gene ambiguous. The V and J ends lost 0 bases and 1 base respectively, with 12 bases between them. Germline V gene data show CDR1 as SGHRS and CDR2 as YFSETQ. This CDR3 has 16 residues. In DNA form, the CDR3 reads TGCGCCAGCAGCTTGGACCCGGGCTATGGCACAGATACGCAGTATTTT. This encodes CASSLDPGYGTDTQYF.

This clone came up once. CDR3: CASRRQGDYGYTF. In nucleotides, the CDR3 is TGTGCCAGCAGACGACAGGGGGACTATGGCTACACCTTC. V is TRBV6-1 and J is TRBJ1-2; 9 bases match TRBD1. The germline CDR1 and CDR2 sequences are MNHNS and SASEGT. This CDR3 is 13 amino acids long. The V and J ends lost 6 bases and 3 bases, in that order; junction bases with no gene match: 2.

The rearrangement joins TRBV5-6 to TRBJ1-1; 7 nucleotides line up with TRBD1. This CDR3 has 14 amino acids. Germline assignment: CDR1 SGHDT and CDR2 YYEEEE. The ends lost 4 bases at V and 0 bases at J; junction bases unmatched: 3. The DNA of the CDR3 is TGTGCCAGCAGCCCGGGGACAGTGAACACTGAAGCTTTCTTT. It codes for CASSPGTVNTEAFF.